These T cell receptor beta chains were read from a single sample in a study of blood T cell repertoires in COVID-19. The assay was immunoSEQ multiplex PCR, and TCRdb's table has in-frame clones only and misses some. This sample has tens of thousands of clones, with about 84% found just once. Sequenced: peripheral blood. These receptors were obtained from a human donor in a cohort sampled during active COVID-19. The CDR3 runs from the conserved cysteine through the conserved F or W. The D gene is left open where the match is weak. Not every row has a clone size; where given, it reads once, few, many or a size class.

CDR3nt | CDR3aa | abundance | j_gene | v_gene | d_gene
TGTGCCAGCAGAACCACAGGGCGGGGGCAGCCCCAGCATTTT | CASRTTGRGQPQHF | few | TRBJ1-5 | TRBV2 | .
TGCAGCGGGGGGGACAGAGACAATGAGCAGTTCTTC | CSGGDRDNEQFF | . | TRBJ2-1 | TRBV29-1 | .
TGTGCCAGCAGTTTATCCAAAAGTCGCGGACAGGGCTACACCTTC | CASSLSKSRGQGYTF | . | TRBJ1-2 | TRBV28 | .
TGTGCCAGCAGGGCGGGGACAGGGGAGGGCTACACCTTC | CASRAGTGEGYTF | . | TRBJ1-2 | TRBV5-4 | TRBD1
TGTGCCAGCAGCGTAGGTTTGTCTAGCGGGGGAATCACCTACGAGCAGTACTTC | CASSVGLSSGGITYEQYF | . | TRBJ2-7 | TRBV9 | TRBD2
TGCGCCAGCAGTGCGGGAATGGGTCAGCCCCAGCATTTT | CASSAGMGQPQHF | few | TRBJ1-5 | TRBV10-1 | .
TGTGCCAGCAGCTTAGAGCGAACCAATGAGCAGTTCTTC | CASSLERTNEQFF | . | TRBJ2-1 | TRBV7-7 | .
TGTGCCAGCAGCTGGGCCCCGGGACAGGGATACGAGCAGTACTTC | CASSWAPGQGYEQYF | . | TRBJ2-7 | TRBV11-2 | TRBD1
TGTGCCAGCAGCTTAACGGGGTCCCCCCTCGTGCCTGGTGACACCATATATTTT | CASSLTGSPLVPGDTIYF | . | TRBJ1-3 | TRBV7-6 | .
TGTGCCAGCACCGGGAGGAACCAGCGGGGTAATGAGCAGTTCTTC | CASTGRNQRGNEQFF | . | TRBJ2-1 | TRBV27 | TRBD2
TGCGCCAGTAACAGGGATCTAATGAACACTGAAGCTTTCTTT | CASNRDLMNTEAFF | . | TRBJ1-1 | TRBV5-1 | .
TGTGCCAGCAGTCCAGGGTGGACTAATGAAAAACTGTTTTTT | CASSPGWTNEKLFF | . | TRBJ1-4 | TRBV25-1 | .
TGTGCCAGCAGCTTGACACGCCAAGATACGCAGTATTTT | CASSLTRQDTQYF | . | TRBJ2-3 | TRBV7-2 | .
TGTGCCAGCAGCCAAGATTTTACTAGCGCTACCTACGAGCAGTACTTC | CASSQDFTSATYEQYF | few | TRBJ2-7 | TRBV4-2 | TRBD2
TGCGCCAGCAGTGTGACAGGGGAAGAGACCCAGTACTTC | CASSVTGEETQYF | . | TRBJ2-5 | TRBV5-1 | TRBD1
TGTGCCAGCAGTGAGAGGGGGTACGAGCAGTACTTC | CASSERGYEQYF | few | TRBJ2-7 | TRBV2 | .
TGCGCCAGCAGCTTGTTGGCCGACTCCTACGAGCAGTACTTC | CASSLLADSYEQYF | . | TRBJ2-7 | TRBV5-1 | .
TGTGCCAGCAGCGTAGAGTCCGGGACAGGGGGGAAGCAGTACTTC | CASSVESGTGGKQYF | . | TRBJ2-7 | TRBV9 | TRBD1
TGTGCCAGCAGCTCAGGGGGTTTTCGGGACACTGAAGCTTTCTTT | CASSSGGFRDTEAFF | . | TRBJ1-1 | TRBV7-3 | TRBD1
TGTGCCAGCAGCCAACGGACAGGGGGCAATGAAAAACTGTTTTTT | CASSQRTGGNEKLFF | . | TRBJ1-4 | TRBV3-1/TRBV3-2 | TRBD1
TGCGCCAGCAGCCAAGATGGGTCGGAAAGCGAGCCCCAGCATTTT | CASSQDGSESEPQHF | . | TRBJ1-5 | TRBV4-1 | .
TGCGCCAGCAGCTTGGCCCCAGGGGGCTTTTACGAGCAGTACTTC | CASSLAPGGFYEQYF | . | TRBJ2-7 | TRBV5-1 | TRBD1
TGTGCCAGCAGTCCCTGGGAGGGGTATAGCAATCAGCCCCAGCATTTT | CASSPWEGYSNQPQHF | . | TRBJ1-5 | TRBV27 | .
TGTGCCAGCAGCCTGACGCAGGGAAACATTCAGTACTTC | CASSLTQGNIQYF | . | TRBJ2-4 | TRBV7-3 | .
TGTGCCAGCAATCCGGGACTAGGTACTTACGAGCAGTTCTTC | CASNPGLGTYEQFF | . | TRBJ2-1 | TRBV28 | TRBD2
TGCAGCGTCGATGGCCTACCCGGGACTAGCGGCTACGAGCAGTACTTC | CSVDGLPGTSGYEQYF | . | TRBJ2-7 | TRBV29-1 | TRBD2
TGTGCCAGAAAGACAGGGAGCTCCTACGAGCAGTACTTC | CARKTGSSYEQYF | . | TRBJ2-7 | TRBV3-1/TRBV3-2 | TRBD1
TGTGCCAGCAGTCTCACAGCGAACACTGAAGCTTTCTTT | CASSLTANTEAFF | . | TRBJ1-1 | TRBV12-3/TRBV12-4 | .
TGTGCCAGTAGCACACCGGGACAGGGGGGCGATGAGCAGTTCTTC | CASSTPGQGGDEQFF | . | TRBJ2-1 | TRBV19 | TRBD1
TGTGCCAGCAGTTCGGACAGCTATGGCTACACCTTC | CASSSDSYGYTF | . | TRBJ1-2 | TRBV2 | .
TGTGCCAGCAGCGAACAGGTGAATCAGCCCCAGCATTTT | CASSEQVNQPQHF | . | TRBJ1-5 | TRBV14 | .
TGTGCCAGCAGCTTAACCTTTTACAATGAGCAGTTCTTC | CASSLTFYNEQFF | . | TRBJ2-1 | TRBV7-3 | .
TGTGCCATCAGTTTTAACAGGGATTCCTACGAGCAGTACTTC | CAISFNRDSYEQYF | . | TRBJ2-7 | TRBV10-3 | .
TGTGCCAGCAGAGCCGCCGCCGGGGGGGTCTCCCCTCGAGAGACCCAGTACTTC | CASRAAAGGVSPRETQYF | . | TRBJ2-5 | TRBV6-8 | TRBD2
TGTGCCAGCTTATCAGGACACTCCTACGAGCAGTACTTC | CASLSGHSYEQYF | . | TRBJ2-7 | TRBV28 | .
TGTGCCAGCAGTCTTAGAGGGACACGCGCCTTGGGGACTGAAGCTTTCTTT | CASSLRGTRALGTEAFF | . | TRBJ1-1 | TRBV7-3 | .
TGTGCCAGCAGCCAGGACTGGACAGGGGTAGGGACCCAGTACTTC | CASSQDWTGVGTQYF | . | TRBJ2-5 | TRBV14 | TRBD1
TGTGCCAGCAGAAACGATTTAACGAGGGGGATCTTT | CASRNDLTRGIF | once | TRBJ1-1 | TRBV6-5 | .
TGTGCCAGCACCCTTGGGCAGGCCAGCTCTGGAAACACCATATATTTT | CASTLGQASSGNTIYF | . | TRBJ1-3 | TRBV5-8 | .
TGTGCCAGCAGCCCTGGGAGGGGCTGGCAGCCCCAGCATTTT | CASSPGRGWQPQHF | once | TRBJ1-5 | TRBV2 | .
TGTGCCAGCAGTTGGGGAACGGGGGGTGGCTACACCTTC | CASSWGTGGGYTF | . | TRBJ1-2 | TRBV28 | .
TGTGCCAGCAGCAACGCGCCGGACAGGGGTCAGCCCCAGCATTTT | CASSNAPDRGQPQHF | . | TRBJ1-5 | TRBV9 | TRBD1
TGTGCCAGCGGCTGGGACAGGCCCTATGGCTACACCTTC | CASGWDRPYGYTF | few | TRBJ1-2 | TRBV7-9 | TRBD1
TGTGCCAGCAGCGTAGGACTAGCGGGGGGGGATACGCAGTATTTT | CASSVGLAGGDTQYF | . | TRBJ2-3 | TRBV9 | TRBD2